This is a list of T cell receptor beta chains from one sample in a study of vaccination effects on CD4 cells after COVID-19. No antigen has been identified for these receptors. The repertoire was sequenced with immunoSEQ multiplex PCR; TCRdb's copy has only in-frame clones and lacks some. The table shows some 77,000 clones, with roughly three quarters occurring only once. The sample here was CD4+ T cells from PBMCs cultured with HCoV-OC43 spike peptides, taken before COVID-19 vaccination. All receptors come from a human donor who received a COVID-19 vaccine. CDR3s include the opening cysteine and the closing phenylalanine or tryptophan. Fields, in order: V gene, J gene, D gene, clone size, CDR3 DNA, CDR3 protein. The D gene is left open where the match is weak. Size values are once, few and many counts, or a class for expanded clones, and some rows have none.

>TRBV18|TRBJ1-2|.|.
TGTGCCAGCTCACCTCAGACAGTCCCGGGGCTTGTAGGCTACACCTTC
CASSPQTVPGLVGYTF
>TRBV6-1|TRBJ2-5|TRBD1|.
TGTGCCAGCAGTGATCCGGGACAGGGTCCGGAGACCCAGTACTTC
CASSDPGQGPETQYF
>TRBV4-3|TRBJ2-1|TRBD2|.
TGCGCCAGCAGCCAAGAACTAGCGGGGGCCCTGTACAATGAGCAGTTCTTC
CASSQELAGALYNEQFF
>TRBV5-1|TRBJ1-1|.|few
TGCGCCAGCAGCTTTTTACCCCGAGACACTGAAGCTTTCTTT
CASSFLPRDTEAFF
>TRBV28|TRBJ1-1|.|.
TGTGCCACCATAGGGGGTACCTTGAACACTGAAGCTTTCTTT
CATIGGTLNTEAFF
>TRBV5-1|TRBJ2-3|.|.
TGCGCCAGCAGCTTGGTCCGGCGCGCAGATACGCAGTATTTT
CASSLVRRADTQYF
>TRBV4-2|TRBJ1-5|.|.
TGTGCCAGCAGCCAAGATCAAGGAGGGCTGGCACGGCCCCAGCATTTT
CASSQDQGGLARPQHF
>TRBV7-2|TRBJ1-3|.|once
TGTGCCAGCGAGAAGACAGGCTCTGGAAACACCATATATTTT
CASEKTGSGNTIYF
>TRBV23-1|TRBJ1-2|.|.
TGCGCCAGCAGTCGCGCCTACGACGACTATGGCTACACCTTC
CASSRAYDDYGYTF
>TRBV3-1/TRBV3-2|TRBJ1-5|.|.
TGTGCCAGCAGGCAGGGTGGCAGCAATCAGCCCCAGCATTTT
CASRQGGSNQPQHF
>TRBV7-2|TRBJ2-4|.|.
TGTGCCAGCAGCTTAGGGTCGGGAGTAGCCAAAAACATTCAGTACTTC
CASSLGSGVAKNIQYF
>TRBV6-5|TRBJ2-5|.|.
TGTGCCAGCAGTTACAGCCAGTTCCAAGAGACCCAGTACTTC
CASSYSQFQETQYF
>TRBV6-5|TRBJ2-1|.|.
TGTGCCAGCAGTTACAGGGGAACTCTCTACAATGAGCAGTTCTTC
CASSYRGTLYNEQFF
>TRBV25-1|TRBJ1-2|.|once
TGTGCCAGCAGGGGACCGCCGAGGGGTTATGGAGGCTACACCTTC
CASRGPPRGYGGYTF
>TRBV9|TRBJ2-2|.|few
TGTGCCAGCAGCGTTCGGGGAATTAACACCGGGGAGCTGTTTTTT
CASSVRGINTGELFF
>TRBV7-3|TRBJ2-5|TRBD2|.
TGTGCCAGCAGCTTAACTCGACTAGCGGGGGACCAAGAGACCCAGTACTTC
CASSLTRLAGDQETQYF
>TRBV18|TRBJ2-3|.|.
TGTGCCAGCTCACCCCAAAGGAGCACAGATACGCAGTATTTT
CASSPQRSTDTQYF
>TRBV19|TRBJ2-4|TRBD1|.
TGTGCCAGTAGTAGACAGGGGTCCAAAAACATTCAGTACTTC
CASSRQGSKNIQYF
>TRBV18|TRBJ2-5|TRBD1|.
TGTGCCAGCTCAGGGACAGCCCAAGAGACCCAGTACTTC
CASSGTAQETQYF
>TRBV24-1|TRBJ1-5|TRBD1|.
TGTGCCACCAGTGATGCCGGGACAGGAGTCAATCAGCCCCAGCATTTT
CATSDAGTGVNQPQHF
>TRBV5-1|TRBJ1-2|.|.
TGCGCCAGCAGCTTGTTAATGTCGCTTGGCTATGGCTACACCTTC
CASSLLMSLGYGYTF
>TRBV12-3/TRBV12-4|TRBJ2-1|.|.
TGTGCCAGCAACCTGAGGGAAGGGGATGAGCAGTTCTTC
CASNLREGDEQFF
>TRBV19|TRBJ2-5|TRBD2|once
TGTGCCAGTAGTAGCGGGGGGGGCTTAGAGACCCAGTACTTC
CASSSGGGLETQYF
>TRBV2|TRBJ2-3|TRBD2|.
TGTGCCAGCAGCGAAGGACTAGCGGCAGATACGCAGTATTTT
CASSEGLAADTQYF
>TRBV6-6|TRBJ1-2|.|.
TGTGCCAGCAGGATCCGGGACAATGATGGCTACACCTTC
CASRIRDNDGYTF
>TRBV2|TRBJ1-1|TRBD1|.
TGTGCCAGCGGGAGGGGGCAGGGGGATACTGAAGCTTTCTTT
CASGRGQGDTEAFF
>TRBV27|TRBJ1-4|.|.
TGTGCCAGCAGTCTAAGGACAGCAACTAATGAAAAACTGTTTTTT
CASSLRTATNEKLFF
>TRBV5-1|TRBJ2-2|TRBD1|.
TGCGCCAGCAGCTCGTACCCGGGACAGGGGGCCGGGGAGCTGTTTTTT
CASSSYPGQGAGELFF
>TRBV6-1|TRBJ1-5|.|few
TGTGCCAGCAGTGAATTTGAGGGTAGCAATCAGCCCCAGCATTTT
CASSEFEGSNQPQHF
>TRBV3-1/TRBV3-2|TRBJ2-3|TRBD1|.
TGTGCCAGCAGCCACCCAAGAGGTCGACAGGGCCCAGATACGCAGTATTTT
CASSHPRGRQGPDTQYF
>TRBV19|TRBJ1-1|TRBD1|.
TGTGCCAGTAGTATCACAGGGGTTGGAACTGAAGCTTTCTTT
CASSITGVGTEAFF
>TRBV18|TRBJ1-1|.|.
TGTGCCAGCTCACCACTCGGGACACGAAAACCTGAAGCTTTCTTT
CASSPLGTRKPEAFF
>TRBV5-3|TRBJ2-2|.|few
TGTGCCAGAAGCCAGAACACCTTCACCGGGGAGCTGTTTTTT
CARSQNTFTGELFF
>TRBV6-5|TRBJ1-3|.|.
TGTGCCAGCAGTTACATGGGGGGAAACACCATATATTTT
CASSYMGGNTIYF
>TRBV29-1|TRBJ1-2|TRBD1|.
TGCAGCGTTGAAGGGCAGGGGGCAAATGGCTACACCTTC
CSVEGQGANGYTF
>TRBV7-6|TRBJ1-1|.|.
TGTGCCAGCAGCCAATCAGGTGGGGGCGACACTGAAGCTTTCTTT
CASSQSGGGDTEAFF
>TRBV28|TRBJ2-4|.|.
TGTGCCAGCAGTTTAGGGGGAGCCAAAAACATTCAGTACTTC
CASSLGGAKNIQYF
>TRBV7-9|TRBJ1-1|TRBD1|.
TGTGCCAGCAGCTTGGCTGGACAGGGCACTGAAGCTTTCTTT
CASSLAGQGTEAFF
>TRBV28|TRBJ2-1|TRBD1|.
TGTGCCAGCAGTCCCGGGCGAGAGACAGGGGACGGTACCTACAATGAGCAGTTCTTC
CASSPGRETGDGTYNEQFF
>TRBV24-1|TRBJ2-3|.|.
TGTGCCACCAGTGATAGAGCCAGGACAGATACGCAGTATTTT
CATSDRARTDTQYF